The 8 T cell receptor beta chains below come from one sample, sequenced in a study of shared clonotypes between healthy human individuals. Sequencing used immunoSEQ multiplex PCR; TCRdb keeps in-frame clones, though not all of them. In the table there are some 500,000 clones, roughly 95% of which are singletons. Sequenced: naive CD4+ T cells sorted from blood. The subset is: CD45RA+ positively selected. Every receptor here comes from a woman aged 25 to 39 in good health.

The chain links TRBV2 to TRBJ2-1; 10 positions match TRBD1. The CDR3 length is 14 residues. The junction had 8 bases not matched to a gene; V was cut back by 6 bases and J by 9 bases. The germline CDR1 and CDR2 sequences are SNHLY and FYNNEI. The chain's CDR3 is CASRSGTGVGEQFF. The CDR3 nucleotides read TGTGCCAGCAGATCCGGGACAGGGGTGGGTGAGCAGTTCTTC. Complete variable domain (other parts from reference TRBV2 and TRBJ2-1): EPEVTQTPSHQVTQMGQEVILRCVPISNHLYFYWYRQILGQKVEFLVSFYNNEISEKSEIFDDQFSVERPDGSNFTLKIRSTKLEDSAMYFCASRSGTGVGEQFFGPGTRLTVL.

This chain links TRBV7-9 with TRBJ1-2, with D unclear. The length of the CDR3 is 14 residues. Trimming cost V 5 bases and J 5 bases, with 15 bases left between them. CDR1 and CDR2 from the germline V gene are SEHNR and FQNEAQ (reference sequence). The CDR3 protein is CASSPEDKKYGYTF. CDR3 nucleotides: TGTGCCAGCAGCCCCGAAGACAAAAAATATGGCTACACCTTC.

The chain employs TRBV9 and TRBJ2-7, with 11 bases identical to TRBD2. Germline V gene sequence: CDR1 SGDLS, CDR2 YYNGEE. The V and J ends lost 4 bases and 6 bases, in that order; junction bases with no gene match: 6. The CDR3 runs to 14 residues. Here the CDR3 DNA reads TGTGCCAGCAGCCTCACTAGCGGGAGTTCCGAGCAGTACTTC. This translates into CASSLTSGSSEQYF. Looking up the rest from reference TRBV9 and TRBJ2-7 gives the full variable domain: DSGVTQTPKHLITATGQRVTLRCSPRSGDLSVYWYQQSLDQGLQFLIQYYNGEERAKGNILERFSAQQFPDLHSELNLSSLELGDSALYFCASSLTSGSSEQYFGPGTRLTVT.

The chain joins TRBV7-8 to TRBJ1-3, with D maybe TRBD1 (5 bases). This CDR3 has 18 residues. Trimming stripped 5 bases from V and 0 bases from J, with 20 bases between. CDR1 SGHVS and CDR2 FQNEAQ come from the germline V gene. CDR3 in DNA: TGTGCCAGCAGCACCCCGGGACCTGGGGCTAGCTCTGGAAACACCATATATTTT. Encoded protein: CASSTPGPGASSGNTIYF.

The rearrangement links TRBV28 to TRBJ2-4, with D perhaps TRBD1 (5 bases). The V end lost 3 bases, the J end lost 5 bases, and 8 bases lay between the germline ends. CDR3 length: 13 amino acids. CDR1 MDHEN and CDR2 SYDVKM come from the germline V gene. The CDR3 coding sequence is TGTGCCAGCAGTTTTCCCAGGGAAAACATTCAGTACTTC. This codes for CASSFPRENIQYF.

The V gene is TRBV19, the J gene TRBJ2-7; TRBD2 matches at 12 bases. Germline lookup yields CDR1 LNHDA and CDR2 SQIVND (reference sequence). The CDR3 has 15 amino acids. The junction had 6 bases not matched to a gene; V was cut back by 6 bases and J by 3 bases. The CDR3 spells CASSMTSGGSYEQYF. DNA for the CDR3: TGTGCCAGTAGCATGACTAGCGGGGGAAGCTACGAGCAGTACTTC.

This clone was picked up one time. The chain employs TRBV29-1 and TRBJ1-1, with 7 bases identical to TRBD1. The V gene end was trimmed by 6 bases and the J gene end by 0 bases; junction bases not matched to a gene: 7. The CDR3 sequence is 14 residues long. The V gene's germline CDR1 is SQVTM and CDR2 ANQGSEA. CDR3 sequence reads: CSVIPDRVNTEAFF. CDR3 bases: TGCAGCGTGATCCCAGACAGGGTGAACACTGAAGCTTTCTTT.

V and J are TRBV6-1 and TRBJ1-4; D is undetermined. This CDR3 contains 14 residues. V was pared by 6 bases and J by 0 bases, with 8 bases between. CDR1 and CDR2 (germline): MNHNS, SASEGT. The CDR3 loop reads CASSPTTTNEKLFF. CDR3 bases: TGTGCCAGCAGCCCGACAACAACTAATGAAAAACTGTTTTTT.